The 32 T cell receptor beta chains below all came from one sample that was sequenced in a study of blood T cell repertoires in COVID-19. Sequenced by immunoSEQ multiplex PCR; TCRdb stores in-frame clones only, minus some. This table holds tens of thousands of clones, 87% found once. Sequenced sample: peripheral blood. All receptors derive from a man between 60 and 75 years old with acute or convalescent COVID-19.

The chain carries TRBV7-8 and TRBJ2-1, with 9 bases fitting TRBD2. The CDR3 is 16 residues long. Germline V gene lookup returns CDR1 SGHVS and CDR2 FQNEAQ. V shed 5 bases, J shed 4 bases, and the junction held 9 bases outside the gene matches. The CDR3 region has the DNA TGTGCCAGCAGCAGTGCTCTGGCGGGGGGGTACAATGAGCAGTTCTTC. Translated, it gives CASSSALAGGYNEQFF. Variable domain in full (rest from reference TRBV7-8 and TRBJ2-1): GAGVSQSPRYKVAKRGQDVALRCDPISGHVSLFWYQQALGQGPEFLTYFQNEAQLDKSGLPSDRFFAERPEGSVSTLKIQRTQQEDSAVYLCASSSALAGGYNEQFFGPGTRLTVL.

The chain couples TRBV7-6 to TRBJ1-1, with a weak D call TRBD1 (5 bases). The CDR3 spans 12 residues. Trimming pared 4 bases from V and 5 bases from J, leaving 8 bases between. From germline, CDR1 is SGHVS and CDR2 FNYEAQ. CDR3 sequence (DNA): TGTGCCAGCAGCTCCACAGGTACTGAAGCTTTCTTT. This encodes CASSSTGTEAFF.

The V call is TRBV11-2, the J call TRBJ2-7; D uncertain. In germline, CDR1 is SGHAT, CDR2 FQNNGV. The CDR3 loop spans 13 amino acids. The V end lost 0 bases, the J end lost 3 bases, and 6 bases lay between the germline ends. The CDR3, as DNA: TGTGCCAGCAGCTTAGAGGGCAGCTACGAGCAGTACTTC. It specifies CASSLEGSYEQYF.

The V call is TRBV19, the J call TRBJ1-3, with a possible D match to TRBD1 (5 bases). Germline CDR1 reads LNHDA; CDR2 reads SQIVND (reference sequence). This CDR3 is built from 17 residues. V lost 3 bases and J lost 0, with 15 bases in between. The DNA for the CDR3 is TGTGCCAGTAGTATGGGGGGACTCCTGAGCTCTGGAAACACCATATATTTT. Amino acids: CASSMGGLLSSGNTIYF. Full variable domain (remainder filled in from reference TRBV19 and TRBJ1-3): DGGITQSPKYLFRKEGQNVTLSCEQNLNHDAMYWYRQDPGQGLRLIYYSQIVNDFQKGDIAEGYSVSREKKESFPLTVTSAQKNPTAFYLCASSMGGLLSSGNTIYFGEGSWLTVV.

J is TRBJ2-1 and V is TRBV9; D possibly corresponds to TRBD1 (7 bases). V lost 0 bases to trimming and J lost 8 bases, with 12 bases between them. This CDR3 contains 14 residues. Germline CDR1 is SGDLS and CDR2 is YYNGEE. CDR3 DNA: TGTGCCAGCAGCGTAGACGGCAGGGGGGATGAGCAGTTCTTC. Translating it yields CASSVDGRGDEQFF.

CDR3 sequence reads: CASSYPRTGRDSPLHF. The CDR3 DNA is TGTGCCAGCAGCTACCCGAGGACAGGACGAGATTCACCCCTCCACTTT. The chain is built from TRBV7-8 and TRBJ1-6; 7 bases line up with TRBD1. The CDR3 consists of 16 residues. V was clipped by 4 bases and J by 8 bases; unmatched bases: 11. Germline V gene lookup returns CDR1 SGHVS and CDR2 FQNEAQ.

The chain joins TRBV6-5 to TRBJ2-7, with TRBD1 matching 8 bases. The junction had 8 bases not matched to a gene; V was cut back by 6 bases and J by 1 base. Germline CDR1 MNHEY, CDR2 SVGAGI. The CDR3 spans 15 residues. The CDR3 region is CASRTGTGLSYEQYF. For the CDR3, the DNA is TGTGCCAGCAGGACCGGGACAGGCCTTTCCTACGAGCAGTACTTC.

V and J are TRBV3-1 (or the pseudogene TRBV3-2) and TRBJ2-2, with no clear D. The V end was cut by 0 bases, the J end by 10 bases, with 15 bases between. This CDR3 spans 15 amino acids. Germline values: CDR1 LGHDT, CDR2 YNNKEL (reference sequence). This CDR3 is CASSQDLVGGAELFF. The CDR3 DNA reads as TGTGCCAGCAGCCAAGATCTGGTAGGTGGAGCGGAGCTGTTTTTT.

The chain uses TRBV9 and TRBJ2-1, with a weak D call TRBD1 (5 bases). V was pared by 4 bases and J by 3 bases, with 14 bases between. Germline CDR1 reads SGDLS; CDR2 reads YYNGEE. This CDR3 has 15 amino acids. The CDR3 loop is CASSPPAGHYNEQFF. The CDR3 coding sequence is TGTGCCAGCAGCCCCCCCGCAGGGCACTACAATGAGCAGTTCTTC. The full variable domain, with the rest looked up from reference TRBV9 and TRBJ2-1, is DSGVTQTPKHLITATGQRVTLRCSPRSGDLSVYWYQQSLDQGLQFLIQYYNGEERAKGNILERFSAQQFPDLHSELNLSSLELGDSALYFCASSPPAGHYNEQFFGPGTRLTVL.

The V gene is TRBV7-9, the J gene TRBJ1-6; 10 bases agree with TRBD1. Per germline, CDR1 SEHNR and CDR2 FQNEAQ (reference sequence). The CDR3 loop spans 16 amino acids. Germline trimming cut 6 bases from V and 7 bases from J; bases unmatched to any gene: 9. The CDR3 protein is CASSSTGGEMNSPLHF. The DNA for the CDR3 is TGTGCCAGCAGTTCGACAGGGGGCGAAATGAATTCACCCCTCCACTTT.

The CDR3 DNA reads TGTGCCAGCAGCCCTTCAGGTCCAGGGAAGGGCTACACCTTC. Translated: CASSPSGPGKGYTF. The chain couples TRBV3-1 (or the pseudogene TRBV3-2) to TRBJ1-2, with a tentative D call TRBD1 (5 bases). Germline CDR1 reads LGHDT; CDR2 reads YNNKEL (reference sequence). The CDR3 runs to 14 residues. The germline V and J ends were trimmed by 4 bases and 8 bases, with 17 bases remaining between them.

The CDR3, as DNA: TGTGCCAGCAAACAGGGGGCGACGGATAATTCACCCCTCCACTTT. Its translation is CASKQGATDNSPLHF. The rearrangement uses TRBV6-1 and TRBJ1-6; 9 nucleotides line up with TRBD1. The J segment lost 5 bases and the V segment lost 7 bases, leaving 6 bases of the junction unmatched. The CDR3 runs to 15 residues. Germline CDR1 is MNHNS and CDR2 is SASEGT.

This clone occurred a few times. The V call is TRBV2, the J call TRBJ1-2, with D unresolved. The germline V gene encodes CDR1 SNHLY and CDR2 FYNNEI. This CDR3 spans 14 amino acids. V shed 1 base and J shed 8 bases, with 14 bases lying between them. In DNA form, the CDR3 reads TGTGCCAGCAGTGAAGAGGGCCGGGATATGGGCTACACCTTC. Translated, it gives CASSEEGRDMGYTF. The full variable domain, in which reference TRBV2 and TRBJ1-2 provide the parts outside the CDR3, is EPEVTQTPSHQVTQMGQEVILRCVPISNHLYFYWYRQILGQKVEFLVSFYNNEISEKSEIFDDQFSVERPDGSNFTLKIRSTKLEDSAMYFCASSEEGRDMGYTFGSGTRLTVV.

The chain uses TRBV6-5 and TRBJ1-2, with 8 nucleotides matching TRBD1. After removal of 5 bases from V and 4 bases from J, the junction contained 9 bases not matched to a gene. The germline V gene encodes CDR1 MNHEY and CDR2 SVGAGI. This CDR3 comprises 15 residues. The CDR3 DNA reads TGTGCCAGCAGTCATTCCCCCACAGGGGGCTATGGCTACACCTTC. It codes for CASSHSPTGGYGYTF.

The chain employs TRBV10-2 and TRBJ2-1; 8 bases align to TRBD2. This CDR3 has 15 residues. Germline V CDR1 and CDR2: WSHSY, SAAADI. Losses at the gene ends were 8 bases for V and 7 bases for J; bases not matched to a gene: 13. CDR3 in DNA: TGCGCCAGCTTAACGTTTCCGGGGGGGCGGAATGAGCAGTTCTTC. Translating gives CASLTFPGGRNEQFF.

The CDR3 sequence is CASSVVTGGLGPGEQFF. The CDR3 nucleotides are TGTGCCAGCAGCGTAGTTACGGGGGGCTTGGGGCCTGGTGAGCAGTTCTTC. The genes are TRBV9 and TRBJ2-1; perhaps TRBD2 as D (7 bases). The CDR3 extends over 17 amino acids. V lost 0 bases and J 9 bases, leaving 22 bases between the germline ends. Per the germline V gene, CDR1 is SGDLS and CDR2 is YYNGEE.

The genes are TRBV7-2 and TRBJ2-3; D is possibly TRBD2 (7 bases). This CDR3 has 15 amino acids. Germline CDR1 is SGHTA and CDR2 is FQGNSA. Trimming cost V 3 bases and J 2 bases, with 12 bases left between them. The CDR3: CASSLGGPVTDTQYF. In DNA form, the CDR3 reads TGTGCCAGCAGCTTGGGGGGGCCAGTCACAGATACGCAGTATTTT.

This CDR3 is CASSFDRGNEKLFF. The CDR3 nucleotides read TGTGCCAGCAGCTTTGACAGGGGTAATGAAAAACTGTTTTTT. The chain carries TRBV5-6 and TRBJ1-4, with 8 bases matching TRBD1. The CDR3 runs to 14 residues. CDR1 is SGHDT, CDR2 YYEEEE, per germline. V shed 2 bases and J 4 bases; nucleotides not matched to a gene: 1.

The chain combines TRBV27 with TRBJ1-3, with TRBD1 identical over 8 bases. V dropped 5 bases and J dropped 2; count of bases not matched to a gene: 2. The CDR3 sequence is 14 residues long. The V gene's germline CDR1 is MNHEY and CDR2 SMNVEV (reference sequence). CDR3 sequence reads: CASSLQGAGNTIYF. Written as DNA, the CDR3 is TGTGCCAGCAGTCTACAGGGGGCTGGAAACACCATATATTTT.

The chain couples TRBV19 to TRBJ2-7, with 8 bases that match TRBD1. Germline assignment: CDR1 LNHDA and CDR2 SQIVND (reference sequence). The CDR3 sequence is 15 residues long. The J segment lost 6 bases and the V segment lost 5 bases, leaving 12 bases of the junction unmatched. In DNA, the CDR3 is TGTGCCAGTAGTTTTTCCAGGGGGCCGGCGGGCGAGCAGTACTTC. Its protein is CASSFSRGPAGEQYF.

The chain links TRBV4-1 to TRBJ1-5; unclear D gene. The V end lost 6 bases, the J end lost 8 bases, and 14 bases lay between the germline ends. The CDR3 has 13 residues. CDR1 and CDR2 from the germline V gene are MGHRA and YSYEKL. The CDR3 DNA reads TGCGCCAGCAGTTACACGAATTTGGAGCCCCAGCATTTT. This encodes CASSYTNLEPQHF.

The genes are TRBV15 and TRBJ1-5, with 9 bases lining up with TRBD1. Germline-derived CDR1 and CDR2 are LNHNV and YYDKDF (reference sequence). The CDR3 runs 15 residues. With 5 bases clipped from V and 4 bases from J, the junction kept 6 bases outside the gene matches. This chain's CDR3 is CATSARTGENQPQHF. The CDR3 DNA sequence: TGTGCCACCAGCGCTCGGACAGGGGAAAATCAGCCCCAGCATTTT.

V usage is TRBV28 and J usage is TRBJ2-1; TRBD2 matches at 7 bases. The V gene end was trimmed by 8 bases and the J gene end by 8 bases; junction bases not matched to a gene: 3. Germline CDR1 is MDHEN and CDR2 is SYDVKM. The CDR3 covers 11 residues. CDR3 DNA sequence: TGTGCCAGCGGTGGGAGGGATGAGCAGTTCTTC. This encodes CASGGRDEQFF. The full variable domain, completed using reference TRBV28 and TRBJ2-1, is DVKVTQSSRYLVKRTGEKVFLECVQDMDHENMFWYRQDPGLGLRLIYFSYDVKMKEKGDIPEGYSVSREKKERFSLILESASTNQTSMYLCASGGRDEQFFGPGTRLTVL.

The gene calls are TRBV9 and TRBJ2-2, with D possibly being TRBD1 (6 bases). The V end lost 0 bases, the J end lost 0 bases, and 12 bases lay between the germline ends. The length of the CDR3 is 17 residues. Germline values: CDR1 SGDLS, CDR2 YYNGEE. CDR3 amino acids: CASSVAQGLANTGELFF. Here the CDR3 DNA reads TGTGCCAGCAGCGTAGCCCAGGGGTTGGCGAACACCGGGGAGCTGTTTTTT. The full variable domain, its missing parts supplied by reference TRBV9 and TRBJ2-2, is DSGVTQTPKHLITATGQRVTLRCSPRSGDLSVYWYQQSLDQGLQFLIQYYNGEERAKGNILERFSAQQFPDLHSELNLSSLELGDSALYFCASSVAQGLANTGELFFGEGSRLTVL.

CDR3 amino acids: CASSHGQGPGEYYEQYF. DNA of the CDR3: TGTGCCAGCAGCCACGGACAGGGGCCGGGAGAATACTACGAGCAGTACTTC. The chain joins TRBV7-6 to TRBJ2-7, with 9 bases identical to TRBD1. The CDR3 has 17 residues. V was clipped by 5 bases and J by 3 bases; unmatched bases: 14. Germline CDR1 reads SGHVS; CDR2 reads FNYEAQ.

The chain employs TRBV5-6 and TRBJ1-4; no definite D call. Germline V gene lookup returns CDR1 SGHDT and CDR2 YYEEEE. The length of the CDR3 is 16 residues. The ends were cut back, 5 bases at V and 0 bases at J, with 14 bases in the middle. This chain's CDR3 is CASSAGIRTTNEKLFF. CDR3 in DNA: TGTGCCAGCAGTGCAGGTATTCGGACAACTAATGAAAAACTGTTTTTT.

The chain carries TRBV6-2 or TRBV6-3 and TRBJ1-5; D is uncertain. The CDR3 spans 15 residues. Trimming took off 2 bases at V and 4 bases at J, with 12 bases between the two ends. Looked up from germline, CDR1 is MNHEY and CDR2 is SVGEGT. The DNA for the CDR3 is TGTGCCAGCAGTTACCCCAAATCCCCAAATCAGCCCCAGCATTTT. Amino acids: CASSYPKSPNQPQHF.

This sequence joins TRBV18 and TRBJ2-5; the D gene is possibly TRBD2 (6 bases). Trimming removed 0 bases from V and 1 base from J, with 15 bases in between. Germline CDR1 is KGHSH and CDR2 is LQKENI. The CDR3 spans 17 residues. CDR3 in amino acids: CASSPPVRRGVQETQYF. The CDR3 nucleotides are TGTGCCAGCTCACCACCCGTACGGCGGGGTGTCCAAGAGACCCAGTACTTC.

The J gene is TRBJ1-2, the V gene TRBV5-4, with 7 bases identical to TRBD1. The CDR3 runs to 17 residues. V shed 0 bases and J 2 bases; nucleotides not matched to a gene: 10. CDR1 is SGHNT and CDR2 is YYREEE in the germline V gene (reference sequence). CDR3 residues: CASSLAGGTGLNYGYTF. Here the CDR3 DNA reads TGTGCCAGCAGCTTGGCAGGGGGGACGGGGCTAAACTATGGCTACACCTTC.

This chain connects TRBV15 to TRBJ1-2; D is ambiguous. The CDR3 has 13 amino acids. Trimming removed 0 bases from V and 8 bases from J, with 10 bases in between. CDR1 LNHNV and CDR2 YYDKDF come from the germline V gene (reference sequence). The CDR3 nucleotides read TGTGCCACCAGCAGAGATAGTTTGGGCGGCTACACCTTC. It is translated as CATSRDSLGGYTF. Looking up the rest from reference TRBV15 and TRBJ1-2 gives the full variable domain: DAMVIQNPRYQVTQFGKPVTLSCSQTLNHNVMYWYQQKSSQAPKLLFHYYDKDFNNEADTPDNFQSRRPNTSFCFLDIRSPGLGDTAMYLCATSRDSLGGYTFGSGTRLTVV.

This clone appeared a single time. The chain links TRBV11-2 to TRBJ1-6, with 8 bases matching TRBD1. The length of the CDR3 is 18 residues. CDR1 is SGHAT and CDR2 is FQNNGV in the germline V gene. The V gene end was trimmed by 3 bases and the J gene end by 5 bases; junction bases not matched to a gene: 12. The CDR3 DNA follows: TGTGCCAGCAGCTTCTCCCGGGACAGGAGGACTAATAATTCACCCCTCCACTTT. Translating it yields CASSFSRDRRTNNSPLHF.

This chain connects TRBV7-2 to TRBJ2-5; 10 bases line up with TRBD2. Germline V gene sequence: CDR1 SGHTA, CDR2 FQGNSA. The CDR3 covers 14 residues. J gave up 8 bases and V 5 bases, and 8 bases lay outside the gene matches. The CDR3 DNA reads TGTGCCAGCAGCCCTCGACTAGCGGGTAATACCCAGTACTTC. Amino acids: CASSPRLAGNTQYF.